This T cell receptor beta chain was sequenced for a study of T cells in Graves' hyperthyroidism and ophthalmopathy. Study summary: Blood from the periphery was taken at initial diagnosis, before any treatment.

This clonotype was detected many times. Its specificity is unknown. Based on clinical symptoms, serum thyroxine and TRAb, thyroid ultrasound and orbital computed tomography, diagnoses were reached. Template material for amplifying TCR beta CDR3 regions consisted of RNA transcripts. Primed by the HTBI set, a first-round RT-PCR was run on the TCR CDR3. A single record per CDR3 protein comes from TCRdb applying MiXCR to the multiplex PCR reads. The sample contains around 540,000 distinct CDR3 sequences, 15% to 20% of which appear only once. Overall study results and limits: Blood shared most expanded thyroid clonotypes above 0.001.

The source material was blood. The receptor comes from a woman aged 25 to 39 with Graves' ophthalmopathy.

The CDR3 is CASSRLNEQFF. In DNA, the CDR3 is TGTGCCAGCAGCCGACTTAATGAGCAGTTCTTC. V gene TRBV13 combines with J gene TRBJ2-1; D is ambiguous. Germline V gene data show CDR1 as PRHDT and CDR2 as FYEKMQ (reference sequence). V was pared by 5 bases and J by 7 bases, with 6 bases between. There are 11 residues in the CDR3.